The 10 T cell receptor beta chains given below trace back to one sample, sequenced in a study of cytomegalovirus exposure and HLA in healthy donors. It was with 60 Vbeta and 13 Jbeta primers that the PCR ran. The repertoire was sequenced with immunoSEQ multiplex PCR; TCRdb's copy has only in-frame clones and lacks some. The table lists around 190,000 clones, approximately 82% of them singletons. The source material was PBMCs. These TCRs come from a middle-aged man in good health and CMV-seropositive.

The CDR3 spells CASSLGPLNEQFF. In DNA form, the CDR3 reads TGTGCCAGCAGCTTAGGGCCTCTCAATGAGCAGTTCTTC. The rearrangement links TRBV7-2 to TRBJ2-1; no definite D call. Germline V gene data show CDR1 as SGHTA and CDR2 as FQGNSA. The CDR3 covers 13 residues. Trimming stripped 1 base from V and 6 bases from J, with 7 bases between.

Note on this clone: One end of the junction fails to match germline, which may point to a read error. The V gene is TRBV5-6, the J gene TRBJ2-1; 9 bases are shared with TRBD2. Germline CDR1 SGHDT, CDR2 YYEEEE. This CDR3 is built from 12 residues. In DNA form, the CDR3 reads TGTGCCAGCAGCTTGGTAACTAGCGGGCTACTCTTC. Its protein is CASSLVTSGLLF.

This rearrangement joins TRBV9 to TRBJ1-3; 7 nucleotides align to TRBD1. Germline trimming cut 0 bases from V and 1 base from J; bases unmatched to any gene: 10. Germline loops: CDR1 SGDLS, CDR2 YYNGEE. The length of the CDR3 is 18 residues. This chain's CDR3 is CASSVGGRGGLSGNTIYF. CDR3 nucleotides: TGTGCCAGCAGCGTAGGCGGACGAGGGGGCCTGTCTGGAAACACCATATATTTT.

The sample holds a few counts of this clone. The J gene is TRBJ2-1, the V gene TRBV15, with 7 bases aligning to TRBD2. There are 15 residues in the CDR3. J lost 4 bases, V lost 1 base, and 4 bases had no gene match. Germline CDR1 and CDR2: LNHNV and YYDKDF (reference sequence). In nucleotides, the CDR3 is TGTGCCACCAGCAGAGCAGGCGGGAGTTACAATGAGCAGTTCTTC. Its protein product is CATSRAGGSYNEQFF.

This chain links TRBV7-9 with TRBJ2-1; possible D gene TRBD1, 6 bases. V gave up 3 bases and J gave up 12 bases, with 12 bases separating them. The CDR3 runs to 12 residues. Per germline, CDR1 SEHNR and CDR2 FQNEAQ (reference sequence). In DNA form, the CDR3 reads TGTGCCAGCAGCTTTTCGGACAGTCGGCAGTTCTTC. It is translated as CASSFSDSRQFF.

The chain employs TRBV7-9 and TRBJ1-2; TRBD1 aligns across 7 bases. The V and J ends lost 2 bases and 6 bases, in that order; junction bases with no gene match: 6. This CDR3 comprises 14 residues. Germline V gene sequence: CDR1 SEHNR, CDR2 FQNEAQ (reference sequence). The DNA for the CDR3 is TGTGCCAGCAGCTTATATTCCGACAGGGATGGCTACACCTTC. Its translation: CASSLYSDRDGYTF.

The chain employs TRBV7-9 and TRBJ2-7; TRBD1 is a possible D gene (6 bases). Per germline, CDR1 SEHNR and CDR2 FQNEAQ (reference sequence). V lost 3 bases and J 2 bases, leaving 11 bases between the germline ends. The CDR3 has 14 residues. The CDR3 here is CASSLRGHPYEQYF. For the CDR3, the DNA is TGTGCCAGCAGCTTGAGGGGACATCCCTACGAGCAGTACTTC.

The genes are TRBV27 and TRBJ2-7; D uncertain. The V gene's germline CDR1 is MNHEY and CDR2 SMNVEV (reference sequence). Trimming took off 4 bases at V and 2 bases at J, with 9 bases between the two ends. The CDR3 spans 13 residues. CDR3 bases: TGTGCCAGCAGTTCCTCCGACACCTACGAGCAGTACTTC. It specifies CASSSSDTYEQYF.

The V and J genes are TRBV5-1 and TRBJ1-6; tentative D call: TRBD1 (6 bases). Germline CDR1 and CDR2: SGHRS and YFSETQ. Deletions cut 2 bases from V and 7 bases from J, with 13 bases between. This CDR3 contains 15 residues. Here the CDR3 reads CASSFAGVGNSPLHF. The CDR3 region has the DNA TGCGCCAGCAGCTTTGCAGGGGTAGGGAATTCACCCCTCCACTTT.

The genes are TRBV6-1 and TRBJ1-1, with D possibly matching TRBD1 (5 bases). Trimming pared 7 bases from V and 4 bases from J, leaving 19 bases between. There are 15 residues in the CDR3. Germline assignment: CDR1 MNHNS and CDR2 SASEGT. CDR3 DNA: TGTGCCAGCATCCCCCTGGGGGGGGGTCTCACTGAAGCTTTCTTT. Its translation is CASIPLGGGLTEAFF.